This paragraph reports one T cell receptor beta chain. The antigen remains unidentified. A 5'RACE template-switching step, the method used to make TCR cDNA, added a universal primer site and UMIs. TCRdb re-called the 5' RACE reads through MiXCR, storing one row per CDR3 protein. The table lists fewer than 400,000 distinct CDR3 sequences, 9.5% to 12% of them singletons, with about 3.5% in the top ten. The data were taken from a study of T cells after yellow fever vaccination. General study results and limits: There was a possibility that FACS-sorted repertoires contained abundant clonotypes contaminating from the bulk population.

CDR3 size: 13 residues. Trimming stripped 0 bases from V and 9 bases from J, with 12 bases between. The germline V gene has CDR1 SQVTM and CDR2 ANQGSEA. Specimen: CD4+ T cells sorted from PBMCs, collected 45 days after the yellow fever booster vaccination. The gene calls are TRBV29-1 and TRBJ1-5; D gene ambiguous. The receptor was isolated from a man in his late teens or twenties who received the YFV17D yellow fever vaccine. The chain's CDR3 is CSVEEDPLRPQHF. The CDR3 DNA sequence: TGCAGCGTTGAAGAAGACCCCTTGCGGCCCCAGCATTTT.